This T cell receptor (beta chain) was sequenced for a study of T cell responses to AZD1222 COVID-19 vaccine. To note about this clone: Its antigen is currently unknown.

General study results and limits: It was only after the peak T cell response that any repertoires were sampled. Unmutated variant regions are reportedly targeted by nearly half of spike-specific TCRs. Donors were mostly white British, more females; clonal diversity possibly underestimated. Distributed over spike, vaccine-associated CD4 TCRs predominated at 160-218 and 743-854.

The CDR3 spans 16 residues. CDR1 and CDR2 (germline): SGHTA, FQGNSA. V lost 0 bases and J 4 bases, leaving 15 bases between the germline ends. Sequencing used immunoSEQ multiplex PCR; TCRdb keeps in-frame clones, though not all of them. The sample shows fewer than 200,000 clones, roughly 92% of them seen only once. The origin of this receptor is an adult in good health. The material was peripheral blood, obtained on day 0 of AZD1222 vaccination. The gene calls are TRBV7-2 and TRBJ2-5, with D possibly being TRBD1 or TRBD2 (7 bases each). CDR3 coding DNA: TGTGCCAGCAGCTTAGCGTGGGGGAGGGGGCGAGAGACCCAGTACTTC. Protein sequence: CASSLAWGRGRETQYF.